This record looks at one TCR beta chain sequence and its context. This sample was taken from a study of blood T cell repertoires in COVID-19. As for the study in general: Some COVID-19 samples were acute and others convalescent; all came from the United States, Italy and Spain. T cells, B-cell-depleted T cells, or PBMCs supplied cDNA or gDNA.

Authors' methods: Reference gene primers were amplified, and this amplification served to estimate nucleated cell counts. Repertoires were generated with immunoSEQ multiplex PCR, while TCRdb's copy carries only in-frame clones and drops some. D and trimming were read from the DNA, whereas the V and J calls and clone size are those reported in that table. The data contain around 270,000 clones, 80% to 85% of them seen just once; the ten biggest clones take up less than 20%. The germline CDR1 and CDR2 sequences are LNHDA and SQIVND (reference sequence). The ends were cut back, 6 bases at V and 1 base at J, with 14 bases in the middle. This CDR3 has 15 residues.

The J gene is TRBJ2-3, the V gene TRBV19; TRBD1 might be the D (8 bases). This clonotype originated in a person aged 65 to 85 with COVID-19, enrolled during active disease. Source material: peripheral blood. The chain's CDR3 is CASRWTGRGTDTQYF. For the CDR3, the DNA is TGTGCCAGTAGATGGACAGGGAGGGGCACAGATACGCAGTATTTT.